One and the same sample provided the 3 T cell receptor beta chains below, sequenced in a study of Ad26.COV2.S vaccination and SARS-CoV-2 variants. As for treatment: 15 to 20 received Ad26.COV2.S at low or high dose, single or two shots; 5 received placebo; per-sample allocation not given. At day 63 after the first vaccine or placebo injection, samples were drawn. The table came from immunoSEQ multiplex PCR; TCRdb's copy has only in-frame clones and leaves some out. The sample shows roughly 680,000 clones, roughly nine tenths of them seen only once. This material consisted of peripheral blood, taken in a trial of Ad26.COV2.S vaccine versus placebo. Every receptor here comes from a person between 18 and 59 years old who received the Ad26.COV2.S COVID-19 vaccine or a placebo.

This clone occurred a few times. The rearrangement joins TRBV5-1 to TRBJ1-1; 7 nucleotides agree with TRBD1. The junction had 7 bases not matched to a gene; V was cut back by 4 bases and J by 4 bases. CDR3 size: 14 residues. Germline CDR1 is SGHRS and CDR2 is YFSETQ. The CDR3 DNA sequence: TGCGCCAGCAGCAGGGACAGCTACAGCACTGAAGCTTTCTTT. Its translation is CASSRDSYSTEAFF.

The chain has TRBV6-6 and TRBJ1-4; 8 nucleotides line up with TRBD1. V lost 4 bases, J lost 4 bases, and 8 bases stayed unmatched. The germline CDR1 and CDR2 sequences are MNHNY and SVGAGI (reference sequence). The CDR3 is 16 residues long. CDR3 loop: CASSSQGEKGNEKLFF. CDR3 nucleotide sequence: TGTGCCAGCAGTTCACAGGGGGAGAAGGGTAATGAAAAACTGTTTTTT.

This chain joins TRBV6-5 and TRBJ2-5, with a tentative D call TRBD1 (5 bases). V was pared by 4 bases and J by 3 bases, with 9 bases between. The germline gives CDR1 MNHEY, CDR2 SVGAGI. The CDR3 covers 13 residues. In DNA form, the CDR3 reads TGTGCCAGCAGTTCGGACACTAAAGAGACCCAGTACTTC. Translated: CASSSDTKETQYF.